The present TCR beta chain was sequenced within a study of cytomegalovirus exposure and HLA in healthy donors. This PCR relied on a set of 60 Vbeta primers and 13 Jbeta primers. The protocol was immunoSEQ multiplex PCR, while the TCRdb copy is restricted to in-frame clones and leaves out a portion. The table shows about 150,000 clones, with 75% to 80% occurring only once. General observations from the study: Follow-up analysis found HLA locus-dependent TCR association rates, highest for DRB1 and lowest for HLA-C. As was reported, the classifier diagnosed cytomegalovirus status with high specificity and sensitivity. Fewer N-insertions (relative to the approximately 700-donor mean) were reportedly seen in an Asian-associated ancestry cluster in a later analysis.

Per the germline V gene, CDR1 is MNHNY and CDR2 is SVGAGI (reference sequence). V was trimmed by 0 bases and J by 4 bases, leaving 12 bases between them. The CDR3 runs to 15 residues. This clone was counted once. What it binds is unknown. The chain recombines TRBV6-6 with TRBJ1-1, with D tentatively TRBD1 (6 bases). The sample taken for sequencing was PBMCs. The sequence derives from a male donor in good health and CMV-seronegative. The CDR3 DNA follows: TGTGCCAGCAGTTACTCCCTGGACAGTCGCACTGAAGCTTTCTTT. This sequence encodes CASSYSLDSRTEAFF.